Below, one TCR beta chain is given with its context. This clonotype was seen a handful of times. Its binding antigen is unknown. This likely comes from a read error, as the CDR3 has no conserved phenylalanine or tryptophan at its end. The limits of the CDR3 on the DNA are not certain, so only TCRdb's listed CDR3 is given. The sequencer was an Illumina Genome Analyzer IIx. The public reads were reanalyzed by TCRdb: fastp trimming at Q25, MiXCR alignment, in-frame beta chains only. Rows merge per CDR3 protein into single entries with the most common DNA and genes. The table for this sample lists about 15,000 distinct CDR3 sequences; around 35% of them were counted only once. The biggest ten clones account for 15% to 20% of the sample. The data are from a study (dated by TCRdb to 2012 to 2014). Termini included, the CDR3 measures 12 amino acids. CDR1 and CDR2 (SGHDN, FVKESK) derive from the germline V gene.

Sequencing input: blood. This TCR derives from a human donor. The rearranged segments are TRBV14 and TRBJ2-1; TRBD2, as called in the table, went unchecked against the DNA. The CDR3 region: CASSSSISGRHG.